The 22 T cell receptor beta chains below were found in one sample sequenced in a study of shared clonotypes between healthy human individuals. The method was immunoSEQ multiplex PCR; TCRdb's version includes in-frame clones alone and lacks a portion of them. The repertoire includes about 1 million clones, about 75% of them detected once, and approximately 1.5% sits in the top ten. Specimen: memory CD4+ T cells sorted from blood. Indicated subset: CD45RA-negative fraction. These TCRs come from a young man in good health.

The chain carries TRBV18 and TRBJ1-2, with no clear D. Germline CDR1 is KGHSH and CDR2 is LQKENI. The CDR3 contains 14 residues. V lost 3 bases and J lost 4, with 12 bases in between. CDR3 nucleotide sequence: TGTGCCAGCTCACCGGTTGACGGAGGCTATGGCTACACCTTC. As protein: CASSPVDGGYGYTF.

This chain connects TRBV30 to TRBJ2-3; D not certain. The germline CDR1 and CDR2 sequences are GTSNPN and SVGIG (reference sequence). V lost 0 bases, J lost 0 bases, and 7 bases lay in between. The CDR3 totals 14 residues. CDR3 DNA sequence: TGTGCCTGGAGTGTACCCCCTAGCACAGATACGCAGTATTTT. This codes for CAWSVPPSTDTQYF. Full variable domain (rest looked up from reference TRBV30 and TRBJ2-3): SQTIHQWPATLVQPVGSPLSLECTVEGTSNPNLYWYRQAAGRGLQLLFYSVGIGQISSEVPQNLSASRPQDRQFILSSKKLLLSDSGFYLCAWSVPPSTDTQYFGPGTRLTVL.

The V gene is TRBV10-1, the J gene TRBJ2-1; 7 bases agree with TRBD2. With V trimmed by 5 bases and J by 6 bases, 16 bases remained unmatched. Germline loops: CDR1 WNHNN, CDR2 SYGVQD (reference sequence). The CDR3 has 17 residues. The CDR3 DNA reads as TGCGCCAGCAGTCGGCTAGCGGCCCCAGGCGGGGTCAATGAGCAGTTCTTC. The encoded protein is CASSRLAAPGGVNEQFF.

The rearrangement uses TRBV11-2 and TRBJ2-1, with 7 bases identical to TRBD2. With V trimmed by 3 bases and J by 9 bases, 8 bases remained unmatched. This CDR3 is built from 14 residues. The V gene's germline CDR1 is SGHAT and CDR2 FQNNGV. The CDR3 bases are TGTGCCAGCAGCTTCTACGGGGTAGCGGGTGAGCAGTTCTTC. Residues: CASSFYGVAGEQFF.

In the case of this clone: The same CDR3 can be traced to other DNA sequences in this sample. The chain is built from TRBV5-1 and TRBJ2-5; TRBD1 matches at 8 bases. CDR1 is SGHRS, CDR2 YFSETQ, per germline. The CDR3 is 13 amino acids. Trimming cost V 2 bases and J 5 bases; bases outside gene matches: 2. The CDR3 coding sequence is TGCGCCAGCAGCTTAACAGGGGGGGAGACCCAGTACTTC. This encodes CASSLTGGETQYF.

V usage is TRBV19 and J usage is TRBJ1-6; TRBD1 aligns across 9 bases. The trim removed 2 bases at V and 6 bases at J, leaving 8 bases unmatched. CDR3 length: 17 amino acids. Germline-derived CDR1 and CDR2 are LNHDA and SQIVND (reference sequence). The CDR3 region has the DNA TGTGCCAGTAGTATAAGGGACAGGGCCATTGGTAATTCACCCCTCCACTTT. Its translation is CASSIRDRAIGNSPLHF. Full variable domain (missing parts from reference TRBV19 and TRBJ1-6): DGGITQSPKYLFRKEGQNVTLSCEQNLNHDAMYWYRQDPGQGLRLIYYSQIVNDFQKGDIAEGYSVSREKKESFPLTVTSAQKNPTAFYLCASSIRDRAIGNSPLHFGNGTRLTVT.

V gene TRBV10-1 combines with J gene TRBJ1-5; D unclear. The CDR3 has 13 residues. The germline V gene encodes CDR1 WNHNN and CDR2 SYGVQD (reference sequence). Trimming removed 8 bases from V and 2 bases from J, with 10 bases in between. This CDR3 reads CASSSQGNQPQHF. As DNA, the CDR3 is TGCGCCAGCTCATCCCAGGGCAATCAGCCCCAGCATTTT.

The V call is TRBV11-2, the J call TRBJ2-5; 12 nucleotides match TRBD2. This CDR3 spans 16 amino acids. With 5 bases clipped from V and 5 bases from J, the junction kept 9 bases outside the gene matches. Germline V CDR1 and CDR2: SGHAT, FQNNGV. CDR3 in amino acids: CASSPPRLAGVETQYF. The CDR3 DNA sequence: TGTGCCAGCAGCCCTCCTCGACTAGCGGGGGTGGAGACCCAGTACTTC. The entire variable domain, with the rest obtained from reference TRBV11-2 and TRBJ2-5, is as follows: EAGVAQSPRYKIIEKRQSVAFWCNPISGHATLYWYQQILGQGPKLLIQFQNNGVVDDSQLPKDRFSAERLKGVDSTLKIQPAKLEDSAVYLCASSPPRLAGVETQYFGPGTRLLVL.

The chain joins TRBV19 to TRBJ2-3, with D possibly called TRBD1 or TRBD2 (5 bases each). Per the germline V gene, CDR1 is LNHDA and CDR2 is SQIVND (reference sequence). The CDR3 sequence is 12 residues long. V lost 8 bases, J lost 8 bases, and 14 bases lay in between. CDR3 in amino acids: CASGDRWGTQYF. The CDR3 region has the DNA TGTGCCAGTGGGGACCGGTGGGGTACGCAGTATTTT.

On this clone: This same CDR3 is encoded by further DNA sequences in the sample. The V call is TRBV5-1, the J call TRBJ2-5; 7 bases fit TRBD2. The trim removed 4 bases at V and 5 bases at J, leaving 5 bases unmatched. CDR3 size: 13 residues. The germline CDR1 and CDR2 sequences are SGHRS and YFSETQ. CDR3 in DNA: TGCGCCAGCAGCCGCCGGGGGGAGGAGACCCAGTACTTC. This encodes CASSRRGEETQYF.

V usage is TRBV5-4 and J usage is TRBJ2-3; 9 bases agree with TRBD1. The CDR3 consists of 16 residues. V lost 4 bases, J lost 0 bases, and 6 bases stayed unmatched. CDR1 is SGHNT and CDR2 is YYREEE in the germline V gene (reference sequence). The DNA of the CDR3 is TGTGCCAGCAGCCAAAAAGGACAGGGGAGCACAGATACGCAGTATTTT. Amino acids: CASSQKGQGSTDTQYF.

This chain uses TRBV19 with TRBJ1-5, with TRBD1 as a possible D gene (5 bases). In germline, CDR1 is LNHDA, CDR2 SQIVND (reference sequence). The CDR3 is 14 residues long. V lost 9 bases to trimming and J lost 0 bases, with 12 bases between them. Written as DNA, the CDR3 is TGTGCCAGCGCGCGGGGGAATAGCAATCAGCCCCAGCATTTT. It encodes CASARGNSNQPQHF.

The CDR3 loop reads CASSLYGREGYGYTF. The CDR3 DNA sequence: TGTGCCAGCAGCTTATACGGCAGAGAGGGCTATGGCTACACCTTC. The chain has TRBV11-2 and TRBJ1-2; D unclear. Trimming pared 2 bases from V and 4 bases from J, leaving 14 bases between. Germline CDR1 SGHAT, CDR2 FQNNGV. This CDR3 region has 15 residues.

This chain links TRBV5-1 with TRBJ2-1, with 13 bases identical to TRBD2. Germline loops: CDR1 SGHRS, CDR2 YFSETQ. The length of the CDR3 is 16 residues. V lost 3 bases and J lost 1; bases outside the gene matches: 1. The CDR3 DNA reads as TGCGCCAGCAGCTCGGGACTAGCGGGGTCCTACAATGAGCAGTTCTTC. The encoded protein is CASSSGLAGSYNEQFF.

This chain links TRBV5-1 with TRBJ2-1, with TRBD2 matching 14 bases. Trimming cost V 4 bases and J 7 bases; bases outside gene matches: 1. CDR3 length equals 14 residues. Germline V lookup: CDR1 SGHRS, CDR2 YFSETQ. The DNA for the CDR3 is TGCGCCAGCAGCGGGACTAGCGGGGGAAATGAGCAGTTCTTC. As protein: CASSGTSGGNEQFF.

This clone has more than one count but fewer than ten. This chain links TRBV7-8 with TRBJ1-3; perhaps TRBD1 as D (5 bases). The CDR3 totals 15 residues. Germline CDR1 reads SGHVS; CDR2 reads FQNEAQ. V shed 5 bases and J shed 0 bases, with 11 bases lying between them. The CDR3 here is CASSLGGTSGNTIYF. The CDR3 DNA follows: TGTGCCAGCAGCCTTGGGGGTACCTCTGGAAACACCATATATTTT.

V is TRBV5-4 and J is TRBJ1-2, with a possible D match to TRBD1 (6 bases). This CDR3 has 14 amino acids. Deletions cut 3 bases from V and 3 bases from J, with 12 bases between. The V gene's germline CDR1 is SGHNT and CDR2 YYREEE (reference sequence). This CDR3 reads CASSSGGGDYGYTF. The CDR3 coding sequence is TGTGCCAGCAGCTCGGGGGGCGGGGACTATGGCTACACCTTC.

Concerning this clone itself: This same CDR3 is encoded by further DNA sequences in the sample. The CDR3 is CASTDRSSGNTIYF. In nucleotides, the CDR3 is TGTGCCAGTACTGACAGGAGCTCTGGAAACACCATATATTTT. This sequence joins TRBV19 and TRBJ1-3; tentatively, D is TRBD1 (6 bases). CDR1 is LNHDA and CDR2 is SQIVND in the germline V gene (reference sequence). CDR3 length equals 14 residues. The V and J ends lost 7 bases and 0 bases respectively, with 10 bases between them.

In its sample, this clone was seen once. The chain combines TRBV2 with TRBJ1-1; TRBD1 agrees at 8 bases. Trimming took 3 bases from V and 4 from J; bases not matched to a gene: 4. The germline V gene has CDR1 SNHLY and CDR2 FYNNEI. This CDR3 contains 14 residues. The CDR3 sequence: CASSDQGAFTEAFF. The CDR3 DNA reads TGTGCCAGCAGTGACCAGGGGGCCTTCACTGAAGCTTTCTTT.

A remark on this clone: Other DNA sequences from this sample encode an identical CDR3 as well. V usage is TRBV7-9 and J usage is TRBJ2-1; D remains unclear. This CDR3 has 12 amino acids. Germline V gene lookup returns CDR1 SEHNR and CDR2 FQNEAQ (reference sequence). Trimming took off 4 bases at V and 6 bases at J, with 7 bases between the two ends. As DNA, the CDR3 is TGTGCCAGCAGCTCCCAGTCCAATGAGCAGTTCTTC. It yields the protein CASSSQSNEQFF. Combining the CDR3 with reference TRBV7-9 and TRBJ2-1 gives the whole variable domain DTGVSQNPRHKITKRGQNVTFRCDPISEHNRLYWYRQTLGQGPEFLTYFQNEAQLEKSRLLSDRFSAERPKGSFSTLEIQRTEQGDSAMYLCASSSQSNEQFFGPGTRLTVL.

The chain combines TRBV11-2 with TRBJ2-3; D gene uncertain. This CDR3 spans 16 amino acids. Trimming pared 1 base from V and 2 bases from J, leaving 13 bases between. Germline V gene sequence: CDR1 SGHAT, CDR2 FQNNGV. DNA for the CDR3: TGTGCCAGCAGCTTAGGAGCGAGTATTGACACAGATACGCAGTATTTT. Translation gives CASSLGASIDTDTQYF.

The gene calls are TRBV28 and TRBJ2-5; D might be TRBD1 (5 bases). V was clipped by 7 bases and J by 4 bases, with 10 bases between them. The CDR3 is made up of 12 amino acids. CDR1 is MDHEN, CDR2 SYDVKM, per germline. The CDR3 sequence: CASTQGIETQYF. As DNA, the CDR3 is TGTGCCAGCACCCAGGGAATAGAGACCCAGTACTTC. The variable domain in full, with the rest retrieved from reference TRBV28 and TRBJ2-5, is DVKVTQSSRYLVKRTGEKVFLECVQDMDHENMFWYRQDPGLGLRLIYFSYDVKMKEKGDIPEGYSVSREKKERFSLILESASTNQTSMYLCASTQGIETQYFGPGTRLLVL.